This entry is about one T cell receptor (beta chain). Its specificity is not known. The CDR3 is 15 residues long. The germline V gene has CDR1 MGHRA and CDR2 YSYEKL. With V trimmed by 0 bases and J by 1 base, 0 bases remained unmatched. The sample originates from a study of T cell responses to AZD1222 COVID-19 vaccine. Whole-study findings and limits: Reportedly, nearly half the spike-specific TCRs target unmutated variant regions.

Clones were read by immunoSEQ multiplex PCR, and TCRdb kept only the in-frame ones, dropping some. The table shows around 70,000 clones, with around 83% occurring only once. The chain carries TRBV4-1 and TRBJ2-3, with 8 positions matching TRBD2. This receptor was obtained from an adult in good health. Sequenced material: peripheral blood, taken on day 0 of AZD1222 vaccination. CDR3: CASSQETSGTDTQYF. CDR3 bases: TGCGCCAGCAGCCAAGAGACTAGCGGCACAGATACGCAGTATTTT.